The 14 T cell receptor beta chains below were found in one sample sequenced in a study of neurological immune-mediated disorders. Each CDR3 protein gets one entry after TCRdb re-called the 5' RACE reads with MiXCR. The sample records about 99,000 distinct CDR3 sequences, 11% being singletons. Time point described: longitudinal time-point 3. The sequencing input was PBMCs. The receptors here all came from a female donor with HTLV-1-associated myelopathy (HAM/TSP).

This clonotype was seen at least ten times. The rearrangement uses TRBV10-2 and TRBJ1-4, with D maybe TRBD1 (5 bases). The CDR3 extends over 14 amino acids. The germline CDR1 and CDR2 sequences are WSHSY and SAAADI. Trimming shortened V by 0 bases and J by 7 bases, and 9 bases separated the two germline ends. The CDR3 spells CASSESRGSEKLFF. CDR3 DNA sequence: TGCGCCAGCAGTGAGTCAAGGGGCTCTGAAAAACTGTTTTTT.

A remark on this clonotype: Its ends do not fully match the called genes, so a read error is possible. The CDR3 coding sequence is TGCAGTGCTAGAGATCATGAAGGCAGGATGCCCTCATTC. It translates to CSARDHEGRMPSF. This chain links TRBV20-1 with TRBJ1-2; D remains ambiguous. The germline V gene has CDR1 DFQATT and CDR2 SNEGSKA (reference sequence). This CDR3 is 13 amino acids long.

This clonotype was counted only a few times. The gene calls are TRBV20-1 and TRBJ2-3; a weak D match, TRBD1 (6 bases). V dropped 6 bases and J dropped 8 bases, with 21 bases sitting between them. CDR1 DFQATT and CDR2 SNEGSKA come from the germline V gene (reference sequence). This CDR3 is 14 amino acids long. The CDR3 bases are TGCAGTGCCGTAATCAGGGGCCGGGAAGTTACGCAGTATTTT. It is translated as CSAVIRGREVTQYF.

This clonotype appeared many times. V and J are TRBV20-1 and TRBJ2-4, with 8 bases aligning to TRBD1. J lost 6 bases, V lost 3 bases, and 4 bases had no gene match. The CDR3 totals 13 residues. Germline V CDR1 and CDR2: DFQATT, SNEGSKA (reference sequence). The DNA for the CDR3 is TGCAGTGCTAGTCAACAGGGGGGAAACATTCAGTACTTC. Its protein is CSASQQGGNIQYF.

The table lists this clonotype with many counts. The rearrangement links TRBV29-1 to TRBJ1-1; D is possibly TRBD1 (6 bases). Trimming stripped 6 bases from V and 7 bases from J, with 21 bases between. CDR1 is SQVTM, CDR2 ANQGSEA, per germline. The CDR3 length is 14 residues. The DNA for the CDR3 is TGCAGCGTCCTGGAGCTTTTTGGACAGAATGAAGCTTTCTTT. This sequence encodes CSVLELFGQNEAFF. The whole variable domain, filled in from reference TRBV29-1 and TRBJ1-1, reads SAVISQKPSRDICQRGTSLTIQCQVDSQVTMMFWYRQQPGQSLTLIATANQGSEATYESGFVIDKFPISRPNLTFSTLTVSNMSPEDSSIYLCSVLELFGQNEAFFGQGTRLTVV.

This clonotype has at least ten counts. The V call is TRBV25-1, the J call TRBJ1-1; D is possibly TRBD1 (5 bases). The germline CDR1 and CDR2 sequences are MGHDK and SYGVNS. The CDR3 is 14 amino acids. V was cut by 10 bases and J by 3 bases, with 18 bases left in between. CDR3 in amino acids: CATTEPAGDTEAFF. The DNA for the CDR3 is TGTGCCACGACCGAGCCGGCGGGGGACACTGAAGCTTTCTTT.

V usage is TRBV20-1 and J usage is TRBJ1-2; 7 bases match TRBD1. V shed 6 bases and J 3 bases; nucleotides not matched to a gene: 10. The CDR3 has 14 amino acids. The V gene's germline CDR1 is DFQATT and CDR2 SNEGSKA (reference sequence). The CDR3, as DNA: TGCAGTGCAAGTACCGGGACAGCGTACTATGGCTACACCTTC. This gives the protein CSASTGTAYYGYTF.

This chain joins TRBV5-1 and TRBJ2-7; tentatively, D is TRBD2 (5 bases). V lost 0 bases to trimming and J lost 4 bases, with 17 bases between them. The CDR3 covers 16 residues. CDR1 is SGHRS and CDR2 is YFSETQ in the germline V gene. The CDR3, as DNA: TGCGCCAGCAGCTTGGGATCTATGATATCGGGATACGAGCAGTACTTC. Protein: CASSLGSMISGYEQYF.

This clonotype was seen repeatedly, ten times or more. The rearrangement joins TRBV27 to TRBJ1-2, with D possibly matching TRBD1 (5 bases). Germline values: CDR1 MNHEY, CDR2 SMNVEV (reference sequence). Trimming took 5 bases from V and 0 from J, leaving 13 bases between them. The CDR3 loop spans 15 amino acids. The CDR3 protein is CASSVDRLANYGYTF. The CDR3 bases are TGTGCCAGCAGTGTCGACAGACTTGCTAACTATGGCTACACCTTC.

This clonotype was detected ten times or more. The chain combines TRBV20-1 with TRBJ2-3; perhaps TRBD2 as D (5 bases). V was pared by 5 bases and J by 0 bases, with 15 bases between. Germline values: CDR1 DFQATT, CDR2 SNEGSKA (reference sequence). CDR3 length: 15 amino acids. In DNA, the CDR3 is TGCAGTGCTTCACTCCCCCGGGGTAGCACAGATACGCAGTATTTT. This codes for CSASLPRGSTDTQYF.

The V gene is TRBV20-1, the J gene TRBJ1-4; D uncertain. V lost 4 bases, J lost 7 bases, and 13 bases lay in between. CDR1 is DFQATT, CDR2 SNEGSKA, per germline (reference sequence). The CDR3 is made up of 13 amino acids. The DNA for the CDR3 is TGCAGTGCTATCTCAGGTTCGGTTGAAAAACTGTTTTTT. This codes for CSAISGSVEKLFF.

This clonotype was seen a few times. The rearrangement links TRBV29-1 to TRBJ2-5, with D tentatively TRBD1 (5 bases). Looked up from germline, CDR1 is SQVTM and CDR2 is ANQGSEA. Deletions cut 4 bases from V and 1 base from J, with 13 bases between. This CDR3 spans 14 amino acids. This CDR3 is CSVVIRGSQETQYF. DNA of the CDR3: TGCAGCGTTGTCATTAGGGGCAGCCAAGAGACCCAGTACTTC.

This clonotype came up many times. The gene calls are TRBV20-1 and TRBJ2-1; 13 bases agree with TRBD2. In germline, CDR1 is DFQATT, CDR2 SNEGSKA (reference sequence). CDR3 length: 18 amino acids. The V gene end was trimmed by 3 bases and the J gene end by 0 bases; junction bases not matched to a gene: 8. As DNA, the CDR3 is TGCAGTGCTAGCGAGACTAGCGGGGGGTTCTACTCCTACAATGAGCAGTTCTTC. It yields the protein CSASETSGGFYSYNEQFF.

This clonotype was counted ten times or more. The CDR3 bases are TGTGCCATCAGTGTTGTCAGGACCACAGATACGCAGTATTTT. Amino acid sequence: CAISVVRTTDTQYF. The V and J genes are TRBV10-3 and TRBJ2-3; D remains unclear. V shed 4 bases and J shed 2 bases, with 10 bases lying between them. The germline CDR1 and CDR2 sequences are ENHRY and SYGVKD. This CDR3 contains 14 residues.